Below are 2 T cell receptor beta chains sequenced from a single sample in a study of blood T cell repertoires in COVID-19. Profiled with immunoSEQ multiplex PCR; TCRdb holds only in-frame clones, not every one. Among over 200,000 clones listed, under 85% were seen once. What was sequenced was peripheral blood. The receptors derive from a woman of 80 years or more with COVID-19, enrolled during active disease.

This chain connects TRBV21-1 to TRBJ2-1; the tabulated D call, TRBD1, remains unverified against the DNA. TRBV21-1 is designated a pseudogene. There are 18 residues in the CDR3. The CDR3 DNA is TGTGCCAGCAGCAAAGCGCTTGGGGCGGCCTTAGCCTACAATGAGCAGTTCTTC. Its protein is CASSKALGAALAYNEQFF.

This clone has only one observation. The gene calls are TRBV13 and TRBJ1-1; perhaps TRBD1 as D (5 bases). Deletions cut 4 bases from V and 1 base from J, with 16 bases between. There are 16 residues in the CDR3. Germline V gene data show CDR1 as PRHDT and CDR2 as FYEKMQ (reference sequence). As DNA, the CDR3 is TGTGCCAGCAGCTCTGGGCCTTCAAGGGGGAACACTGAAGCTTTCTTT. Residues: CASSSGPSRGNTEAFF.